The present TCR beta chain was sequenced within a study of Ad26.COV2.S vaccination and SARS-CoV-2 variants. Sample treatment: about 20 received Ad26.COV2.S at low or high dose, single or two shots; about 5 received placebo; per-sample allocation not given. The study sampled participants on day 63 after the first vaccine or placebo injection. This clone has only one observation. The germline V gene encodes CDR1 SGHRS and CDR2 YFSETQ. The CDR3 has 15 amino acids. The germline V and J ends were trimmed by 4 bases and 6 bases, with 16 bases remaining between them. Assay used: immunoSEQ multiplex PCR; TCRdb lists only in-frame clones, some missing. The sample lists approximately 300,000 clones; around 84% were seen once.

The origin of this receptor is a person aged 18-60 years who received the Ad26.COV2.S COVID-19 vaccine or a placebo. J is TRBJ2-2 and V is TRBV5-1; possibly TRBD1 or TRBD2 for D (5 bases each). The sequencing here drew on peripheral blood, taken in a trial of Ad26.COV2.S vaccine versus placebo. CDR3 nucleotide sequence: TGCGCCAGCAGCCTAGACCCAAAGGGACCCGGGGAGCTGTTTTTT. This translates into CASSLDPKGPGELFF.